This T cell receptor (beta chain) was documented in a study of blood T cell repertoires in COVID-19. Study-level information: The study drew acute and convalescent COVID-19 samples from the United States, Italy and Spain. T cells, B-cell-depleted T cells, or PBMCs provided the cDNA or gDNA that served as material.

Per the original data handling: Reference gene primer amplification gave nucleated cell count estimates. The method was immunoSEQ multiplex PCR; TCRdb's version includes in-frame clones alone and lacks a portion of them. V, J and clone size reflect that table, while D and trimming were determined from the DNA. This sample has 350,000 or so clones, with over 85% found just once. Germline trimming cut 3 bases from V and 3 bases from J; bases unmatched to any gene: 2. There are 14 residues in the CDR3. Germline V gene data show CDR1 as LGHDT and CDR2 as YNNKEL (reference sequence). The source material was peripheral blood. The clonotype originates from a woman between 55 and 75 years old with COVID-19, enrolled during active disease. The chain joins TRBV3-1 (or the pseudogene TRBV3-2) to TRBJ2-3; 8 bases agree with TRBD2. The CDR3 DNA sequence: TGTGCCAGCAGCCAGCGGGGGGTGACAGATACGCAGTATTTT. Translating it yields CASSQRGVTDTQYF.